This T cell receptor beta chain was recovered during a study of T cell responses to AZD1222 COVID-19 vaccine. The CDR3 spans 12 residues. CDR1 and CDR2 (germline): SGHTA, FQGNSA. Deletions cut 5 bases from V and 3 bases from J, with 8 bases between. TCRdb keeps only in-frame clones here, not all; method: immunoSEQ multiplex PCR. The sample has more than 70,000 clones, around 86% seen once. Material: peripheral blood, obtained on day 0 of AZD1222 vaccination. This chain uses TRBV7-2 with TRBJ2-7; no firm D call. This receptor was obtained from an adult in good health. Here the CDR3 reads CASSESSYEQYF. CDR3 bases: TGTGCCAGCAGCGAATCTAGCTACGAGCAGTACTTC.